This TCR beta chain stems from a study of cytomegalovirus exposure and HLA in healthy donors. Study overall: For the approximately 360 genotyped donors, around 76% fell within the Caucasian-associated ancestry cluster. Findings of the study overall: Sequencing artifact likely explains a cluster of highly shared sequence variants. Overall, 164 TCR beta chains were annotated as cytomegalovirus-associated. Data from an earlier analysis indicated that most TCR beta V segments were productive either about 87% or about 30% of the time.

Trimming removed 2 bases from V and 2 bases from J; junction bases left unmatched: 11. The CDR3 length is 18 residues. Germline-derived CDR1 and CDR2 are SGDLS and YYNGEE. Vbeta (60) and Jbeta (13) primers were used in the PCR. Clones were read by immunoSEQ multiplex PCR, and TCRdb kept only the in-frame ones, dropping some. The data show 150,000 or so clones, with around three quarters seen just once and roughly 7.1% held by the top ten. This clone came up a few times. Its antigen remains unidentified. V is TRBV9 and J is TRBJ1-4; TRBD1 matches 8 bases. Sequences were obtained from PBMCs. The TCR comes from a man in his forties or fifties in good health and CMV-seropositive. CDR3 sequence: CASSVGLGQGPTNEKLFF. In nucleotides, the CDR3 is TGTGCCAGCAGCGTGGGACTTGGACAGGGTCCTACTAATGAAAAACTGTTTTTT.